This T cell receptor (beta chain) stems from a study of early T cells in non-severe SARS-CoV-2 infection. Each CDR3 protein is one row after TCRdb ran MiXCR on the 5' RACE reads. The sample lists some 50,000 distinct CDR3 sequences, around 8.5% occurring once. Trimming removed 3 bases from V and 3 bases from J, with 17 bases in between. The germline V gene encodes CDR1 SNHLY and CDR2 FYNNEI. The CDR3 has 16 amino acids. This clonotype occurred many times. This clonotype was sampled from an adult who was a healthcare worker with PCR-confirmed SARS-CoV-2 infection or an uninfected control (not recorded which). The rearrangement uses TRBV2 and TRBJ2-5; the D gene is possibly TRBD2 (7 bases). Material: whole blood. Here the CDR3 DNA reads TGTGCCAGCAGTGACATTTTCCGGGGGGCTGAAGAGACCCAGTACTTC. This codes for CASSDIFRGAEETQYF.